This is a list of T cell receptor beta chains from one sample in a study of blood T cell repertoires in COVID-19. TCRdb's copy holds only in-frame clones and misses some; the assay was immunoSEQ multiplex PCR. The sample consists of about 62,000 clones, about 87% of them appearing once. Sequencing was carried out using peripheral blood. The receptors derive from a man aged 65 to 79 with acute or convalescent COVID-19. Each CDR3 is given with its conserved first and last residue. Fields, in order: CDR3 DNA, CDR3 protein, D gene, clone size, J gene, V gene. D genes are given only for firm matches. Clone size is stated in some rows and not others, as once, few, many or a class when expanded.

CDR3 DNA: TGTGCCAGCTCACTCGGGGCGGGAGGAGGAGTCTGGGAGCAGTACTTC; CDR3 protein: CASSLGAGGGVWEQYF; D gene: TRBD2; clone size: .; J gene: TRBJ2-7; V gene: TRBV18
CDR3 DNA: TGTGCCAGCACCCAGGGACAGGGGTACAATGAGCAGTTCTTC; CDR3 protein: CASTQGQGYNEQFF; D gene: TRBD1; clone size: .; J gene: TRBJ2-1; V gene: TRBV2
CDR3 DNA: TGTGCCAGCAGCCAAGAAATTTCCAGCGGGGGGTCCAATGAGCAGTTCTTC; CDR3 protein: CASSQEISSGGSNEQFF; D gene: TRBD2; clone size: .; J gene: TRBJ2-1; V gene: TRBV3-1/TRBV3-2
CDR3 DNA: TGTGCCAGTAGTATAGGGCGGAAGAACACTGAAGCTTTCTTT; CDR3 protein: CASSIGRKNTEAFF; D gene: .; clone size: .; J gene: TRBJ1-1; V gene: TRBV19
CDR3 DNA: TGTGCCAGCAACAGGATCTACGAGACCCAGTACTTC; CDR3 protein: CASNRIYETQYF; D gene: .; clone size: once; J gene: TRBJ2-5; V gene: TRBV6-6
CDR3 DNA: TGTGCCAGCAGCCCTAGCGGGAGTGGCGAGCAGTACTTC; CDR3 protein: CASSPSGSGEQYF; D gene: TRBD2; clone size: .; J gene: TRBJ2-7; V gene: TRBV3-1/TRBV3-2
CDR3 DNA: TGTGCCAGCAGTTTGACATCAAACTATGGCTACACCTTC; CDR3 protein: CASSLTSNYGYTF; D gene: .; clone size: .; J gene: TRBJ1-2; V gene: TRBV6-5
CDR3 DNA: TGTGCCAGTAGTCTGGCAGGGGGAAACTACGAGCAGTACTTC; CDR3 protein: CASSLAGGNYEQYF; D gene: TRBD1; clone size: .; J gene: TRBJ2-7; V gene: TRBV19
CDR3 DNA: TGTGCCTGGAGTGTACGTACCGGGGAACGGTACGAGCAGTACTTC; CDR3 protein: CAWSVRTGERYEQYF; D gene: .; clone size: .; J gene: TRBJ2-7; V gene: TRBV30
CDR3 DNA: TGTGCCAGCAGCCTTACTAGCGTGGGGGAGACCCAGTACTTC; CDR3 protein: CASSLTSVGETQYF; D gene: TRBD2; clone size: .; J gene: TRBJ2-5; V gene: TRBV27
CDR3 DNA: TGTGCCAGCAGTTACGGGGGCATCCCTGGCTACACCTTC; CDR3 protein: CASSYGGIPGYTF; D gene: .; clone size: .; J gene: TRBJ1-2; V gene: TRBV6-5
CDR3 DNA: TGTGCCAGCACCCAAGCGCGGGGGCCCACCGGGGAGCTGTTTTTT; CDR3 protein: CASTQARGPTGELFF; D gene: .; clone size: few; J gene: TRBJ2-2; V gene: TRBV2
CDR3 DNA: TGTGCCACCAGCAGAGATCGGGCAGGGGCAGGCGAGCAGTACTTC; CDR3 protein: CATSRDRAGAGEQYF; D gene: .; clone size: .; J gene: TRBJ2-7; V gene: TRBV15
CDR3 DNA: TGCGCCAGCAGCCATGACACGGAAGTGGCTGGCTACACCTTC; CDR3 protein: CASSHDTEVAGYTF; D gene: .; clone size: .; J gene: TRBJ1-2; V gene: TRBV5-1
CDR3 DNA: TGTGCCAGCAGTTCCGGGACTAGCGGGAGGGCCTACGAGCAGTACTTC; CDR3 protein: CASSSGTSGRAYEQYF; D gene: TRBD2; clone size: medium-sized; J gene: TRBJ2-7; V gene: TRBV27
CDR3 DNA: TGTGCCAGCAGGCGACGGAGTGGAATAAACGAGCAGTACTTC; CDR3 protein: CASRRRSGINEQYF; D gene: .; clone size: .; J gene: TRBJ2-7; V gene: TRBV6-5
CDR3 DNA: TGTGCCAGCAGTTCCGGGACTAGCACAGATACGCAGTATTTT; CDR3 protein: CASSSGTSTDTQYF; D gene: .; clone size: once; J gene: TRBJ2-3; V gene: TRBV28
CDR3 DNA: TGTGCCAGCAGCCAAGTACAGGGGGGCACTGAAGCTTTCTTT; CDR3 protein: CASSQVQGGTEAFF; D gene: TRBD1; clone size: .; J gene: TRBJ1-1; V gene: TRBV3-1/TRBV3-2
CDR3 DNA: TGTGCCAGCAGCCTAGTGTACTCTGGAAACACCATATATTTT; CDR3 protein: CASSLVYSGNTIYF; D gene: .; clone size: .; J gene: TRBJ1-3; V gene: TRBV25-1
CDR3 DNA: TGTGCCAGCGGAGCCAGGGGGCCAGACTACACCTTC; CDR3 protein: CASGARGPDYTF; D gene: TRBD1; clone size: .; J gene: TRBJ1-2; V gene: TRBV28
CDR3 DNA: TGCGCCAGCAGCCGTATCAGGGGACTAAGTAACACTGAAGCTTTCTTT; CDR3 protein: CASSRIRGLSNTEAFF; D gene: .; clone size: .; J gene: TRBJ1-1; V gene: TRBV23-1
CDR3 DNA: TGCAGTGCTAGAGATAGTTACGAGCAGTACTTC; CDR3 protein: CSARDSYEQYF; D gene: .; clone size: .; J gene: TRBJ2-7; V gene: TRBV20-1
CDR3 DNA: TGTGCCAGCAGTTCCACGGACAGGGGGGGACAGCCCCAGCATTTT; CDR3 protein: CASSSTDRGGQPQHF; D gene: TRBD1; clone size: .; J gene: TRBJ1-5; V gene: TRBV27
CDR3 DNA: TGTGCCAGCAGCCAAGGAAGTGGGACAGCCTCCTACGAGCAGTACTTC; CDR3 protein: CASSQGSGTASYEQYF; D gene: TRBD1; clone size: .; J gene: TRBJ2-7; V gene: TRBV3-1/TRBV3-2
CDR3 DNA: TGTGCCAGCAGCCCGTCCGGGACTCCGGAGCAGTACTTC; CDR3 protein: CASSPSGTPEQYF; D gene: .; clone size: once; J gene: TRBJ2-7; V gene: TRBV7-9
CDR3 DNA: TGTGCCAGCAGCTTAGCTCACGCGGGGGAAAGCACAGATACGCAGTATTTT; CDR3 protein: CASSLAHAGESTDTQYF; D gene: TRBD2; clone size: .; J gene: TRBJ2-3; V gene: TRBV7-8
CDR3 DNA: TGTGCCAGCAGTTCGACGGGAGGCGAGCAGTACTTC; CDR3 protein: CASSSTGGEQYF; D gene: TRBD2; clone size: .; J gene: TRBJ2-7; V gene: TRBV13
CDR3 DNA: TGTGCCAGCTCACCCACTAACAGGGGTAACAGGATGCCCCAGCATTTT; CDR3 protein: CASSPTNRGNRMPQHF; D gene: TRBD1; clone size: .; J gene: TRBJ1-5; V gene: TRBV18
CDR3 DNA: TGCGCCAGCAGATTGACAGGGGATGGGGATGGCTACACCTTC; CDR3 protein: CASRLTGDGDGYTF; D gene: TRBD1; clone size: .; J gene: TRBJ1-2; V gene: TRBV5-1
CDR3 DNA: TGTGCCAGCAGCCCTCTATACCGGGACAGGGATTCACCCCTCCACTTT; CDR3 protein: CASSPLYRDRDSPLHF; D gene: TRBD1; clone size: .; J gene: TRBJ1-6; V gene: TRBV3-1/TRBV3-2
CDR3 DNA: TGTGCCAGCAGTTTAGGGGGGGCTACTGAAGCTTTCTTT; CDR3 protein: CASSLGGATEAFF; D gene: .; clone size: few; J gene: TRBJ1-1; V gene: TRBV27
CDR3 DNA: TGTGCCAGCAGTGATCAGGGGCTCGGGGAAAAACTGTTTTTT; CDR3 protein: CASSDQGLGEKLFF; D gene: .; clone size: .; J gene: TRBJ1-4; V gene: TRBV2
CDR3 DNA: TGCGCCAGCGGGACAGGGGGCCGGGAGACCCAGTACTTC; CDR3 protein: CASGTGGRETQYF; D gene: TRBD1; clone size: .; J gene: TRBJ2-5; V gene: TRBV5-1
CDR3 DNA: TGTGCCATCAAGGGGCCTACAGATACGCAGTATTTT; CDR3 protein: CAIKGPTDTQYF; D gene: .; clone size: .; J gene: TRBJ2-3; V gene: TRBV10-3
CDR3 DNA: TGCAGTGCGTCAGGGGGCACCGAGCAGTACTTC; CDR3 protein: CSASGGTEQYF; D gene: TRBD1; clone size: .; J gene: TRBJ2-7; V gene: TRBV20-1
CDR3 DNA: TGTGCCAGCAGCCAAGAGCACAGGGGAGGCGAGCAGTACTTC; CDR3 protein: CASSQEHRGGEQYF; D gene: .; clone size: .; J gene: TRBJ2-7; V gene: TRBV4-2
CDR3 DNA: TGCGCCAGCGGACCTACTGCCGGGACTAAGAACTACGAGCAGTACTTC; CDR3 protein: CASGPTAGTKNYEQYF; D gene: TRBD2; clone size: .; J gene: TRBJ2-7; V gene: TRBV5-1
CDR3 DNA: TGTGCCAGCTCACAGTCAGCTAACTATGGCTACACCTTC; CDR3 protein: CASSQSANYGYTF; D gene: .; clone size: .; J gene: TRBJ1-2; V gene: TRBV18
CDR3 DNA: TGCGCCAGCAGCCAAGGGGCCCCCACAGGTTTTAATGAGCAGTTCTTC; CDR3 protein: CASSQGAPTGFNEQFF; D gene: .; clone size: .; J gene: TRBJ2-1; V gene: TRBV4-1
CDR3 DNA: TGTGCCATCAGTTTAGGACAGGGGGCATCCTACGAGCAGTACTTC; CDR3 protein: CAISLGQGASYEQYF; D gene: TRBD1; clone size: .; J gene: TRBJ2-7; V gene: TRBV10-3
CDR3 DNA: TGCGCCAGCAGCTTGGCCGAGGAAAAACTGTTTTTT; CDR3 protein: CASSLAEEKLFF; D gene: .; clone size: .; J gene: TRBJ1-4; V gene: TRBV5-1
CDR3 DNA: TGTGCCAGCAAATTCCCGGGGGGGACCTACAATGAGCAGTTCTTC; CDR3 protein: CASKFPGGTYNEQFF; D gene: TRBD2; clone size: .; J gene: TRBJ2-1; V gene: TRBV2
CDR3 DNA: TGCGCCAGCAGCCCAGGACTGGAGACCCAGTACTTC; CDR3 protein: CASSPGLETQYF; D gene: .; clone size: .; J gene: TRBJ2-5; V gene: TRBV5-1
CDR3 DNA: TGTGCCTCCCGAGGGCAGGGGAGAGCTGAAGCTTTCTTT; CDR3 protein: CASRGQGRAEAFF; D gene: .; clone size: .; J gene: TRBJ1-1; V gene: TRBV6-4
CDR3 DNA: TGTGCCAGCATTCCTTCCGGGTGGACTGAAGCTTTCTTT; CDR3 protein: CASIPSGWTEAFF; D gene: .; clone size: .; J gene: TRBJ1-1; V gene: TRBV6-5